The 23 T cell receptor beta chains in this list originate from one sample, sequenced in a study of Graves' ophthalmopathy and Graves' hyperthyroidism. Beta-chain TCR CDR3 regions were amplified from RNA transcripts. In the first round, RT-PCR was carried out with HTBI primers, and a multiplex PCR formed the second round. TCRdb called the multiplex PCR reads again in MiXCR, with one record for every CDR3 protein. The data show approximately 540,000 distinct CDR3 sequences, about two fifths seen once. Material for sequencing was peripheral blood or thyroid tissue (not recorded which). The receptors come from an adult man with Graves' hyperthyroidism.

This clonotype has ten or more counts. The chain carries TRBV5-1 and TRBJ2-7; 7 bases line up with TRBD2. J gave up 3 bases and V 1 base, and 4 bases lay outside the gene matches. Germline values: CDR1 SGHRS, CDR2 YFSETQ. CDR3 length: 14 residues. The CDR3 loop is CASSLRRESYEQYF. The CDR3 DNA sequence: TGCGCCAGCAGCTTGCGGCGGGAGAGCTACGAGCAGTACTTC.

Remarks on this clonotype: Here the CDR3 omits its conserved ending phenylalanine or tryptophan, so a read error is the likely source. The V gene is TRBV15, the J gene TRBJ1-1; no clear D. CDR1 and CDR2 from the germline V gene are LNHNV and YYDKDF (reference sequence). Trimming shortened V by 1 base and J by 9 bases, and 12 bases separated the two germline ends. The CDR3 totals 13 residues. CDR3 protein: CATSRGGGTKAFL. In DNA form, the CDR3 reads TGTGCCACCAGCAGAGGGGGTGGAACTAAAGCTTTCCTT.

The V and J genes are TRBV10-3 and TRBJ1-6, with a weak D call TRBD1 (6 bases). The CDR3 extends over 17 amino acids. The ends were cut back, 4 bases at V and 0 bases at J, with 13 bases in the middle. Germline CDR1 reads ENHRY; CDR2 reads SYGVKD. CDR3 bases: TGTGCCATCAGTGGACCTGGGACAAGCTCCTATAATTCACCCCTCCACTTT. This translates into CAISGPGTSSYNSPLHF.

The chain joins TRBV29-1 to TRBJ2-2; a possible D gene is TRBD1 (6 bases). Germline-derived CDR1 and CDR2 are SQVTM and ANQGSEA. This CDR3 has 11 amino acids. The CDR3 DNA reads TGCAGTGCTGTTGGGACAGGGGAGCTGTTTTTT. Protein: CSAVGTGELFF.

As regards this clonotype: A much larger clonotype is one base distant, so this may be a read error. The CDR3 end shows no conserved phenylalanine or tryptophan, and so a read error is likely. This chain connects TRBV2 to TRBJ1-5, with unresolved D. This CDR3 region has 17 residues. Germline CDR1 SNHLY, CDR2 FYNNEI. The CDR3 reads CASSQDGEGLLSQPQHS. Here the CDR3 DNA reads TGCGCCAGCAGCCAAGATGGAGAAGGGCTTCTCTCTCAGCCCCAGCATTCT.

In regard to this clonotype: A single base separates this from a much larger clone, so it may be a read error. This chain connects TRBV5-1 to TRBJ1-5; tentative D call: TRBD1 (5 bases). Between the trimmed V and J ends, which lost 4 bases and 2 bases, there was a span of 25 bases. CDR3 length equals 19 residues. Germline CDR1 and CDR2: SGHRS and YFSETQ. CDR3 loop: CASSKPQATRAHGNQPQHF. In DNA form, the CDR3 reads TGCGCCAGCAGCAAACCACAGGCCACTAGAGCTCATGGCAATCAGCCCCAGCATTTT.

This clonotype was detected ten times or more. The V gene is TRBV29-1, the J gene TRBJ2-2, with D perhaps matching TRBD1 or TRBD2 (5 bases each). This CDR3 has 16 amino acids. Germline values: CDR1 SQVTM, CDR2 ANQGSEA. Trimming cost V 0 bases and J 7 bases, with 18 bases left between them. CDR3 region: CSVEDPGTVGNGELFF. The CDR3, as DNA: TGCAGCGTTGAAGATCCTGGGACCGTAGGTAACGGGGAGCTGTTTTTT.

This clonotype has a count of ten or more. The V gene is TRBV10-2, the J gene TRBJ1-1; 9 bases match TRBD1. The V gene's germline CDR1 is WSHSY and CDR2 SAAADI. Trimming cost V 6 bases and J 8 bases; bases outside gene matches: 10. This CDR3 has 14 amino acids. CDR3 protein: CASRATGGATEAFF. As DNA, the CDR3 is TGCGCCAGCAGAGCCACAGGGGGCGCAACCGAAGCTTTCTTT.

This clonotype was observed at least ten times. The V gene is TRBV7-9, the J gene TRBJ2-2; unclear D gene. Germline-derived CDR1 and CDR2 are SEHNR and FQNEAQ (reference sequence). Between the trimmed V and J ends, which lost 2 bases and 5 bases, there was a span of 12 bases. The CDR3 is 15 residues long. The CDR3 nucleotides are TGTGCCAGCAGCTTAAGGAGACTTCTGACCGGGGAGCTGTTTTTT. It encodes CASSLRRLLTGELFF.

The chain recombines TRBV7-9 with TRBJ1-6; 8 nucleotides match TRBD1. Trimming took 4 bases from V and 6 from J; bases not matched to a gene: 14. Germline lookup yields CDR1 SEHNR and CDR2 FQNEAQ (reference sequence). This CDR3 has 18 residues. Here the CDR3 reads CASSSRTGSGWSNSPLHF. Here the CDR3 DNA reads TGTGCCAGCAGCTCTCGGACAGGGTCGGGCTGGAGTAATTCACCCCTCCACTTT.

This clonotype was seen ten or more times. V is TRBV5-8 and J is TRBJ1-2; TRBD1 matches 7 bases. V dropped 3 bases and J dropped 7; count of bases not matched to a gene: 9. CDR1 is SGHTS, CDR2 YDEGEE, per germline. The CDR3 loop spans 14 amino acids. CDR3 bases: TGTGCCAGCAGCTGGGGGACAGCATCGTTTGGCTACACCTTC. Residues: CASSWGTASFGYTF.

V gene TRBV12-3 or TRBV12-4 combines with J gene TRBJ2-3, with D unclear. V gave up 3 bases and J gave up 5 bases, with 9 bases separating them. This CDR3 has 13 residues. CDR3 loop: CASSFAEKDTQYF. The CDR3, as DNA: TGTGCCAGCAGTTTCGCGGAGAAAGATACGCAGTATTTT.

A single count supports this clonotype. The CDR3 sequence is CASSWTGAGQPQHF. The CDR3 nucleotides are TGTGCCAGCAGCTGGACAGGGGCAGGGCAGCCCCAGCATTTT. The chain links TRBV7-9 to TRBJ1-5; 9 bases line up with TRBD1. Per the germline V gene, CDR1 is SEHNR and CDR2 is FQNEAQ (reference sequence). The CDR3 sequence is 14 residues long. After removal of 4 bases from V and 7 bases from J, the junction contained 5 bases not matched to a gene.

This clonotype was seen a few times. V usage is TRBV29-1 and J usage is TRBJ2-7, with D possibly matching TRBD1 (6 bases). V gave up 5 bases and J gave up 3 bases, with 8 bases separating them. The CDR3 totals 11 residues. Germline loops: CDR1 SQVTM, CDR2 ANQGSEA. CDR3 residues: CSVWDNYEQYF. The CDR3 bases are TGCAGCGTTTGGGACAACTACGAGCAGTACTTC.

This chain joins TRBV9 and TRBJ1-6; 10 bases are a match to TRBD1. Trimming took 2 bases from V and 8 from J; bases not matched to a gene: 4. This CDR3 contains 15 residues. CDR1 and CDR2 (germline): SGDLS, YYNGEE. CDR3 DNA: TGTGCCAGCAGCGTGAGGACAGGGGGTCATTCACCCCTCCACTTT. It yields the protein CASSVRTGGHSPLHF.

This clonotype has a handful of counts. The CDR3 DNA is TGTGCCAGCAGCTTTGACAGGGGGAACGAGCAGTACTTC. This sequence encodes CASSFDRGNEQYF. The chain has TRBV7-8 and TRBJ2-7, with 9 bases that match TRBD1. In germline, CDR1 is SGHVS, CDR2 FQNEAQ. The CDR3 consists of 13 residues. V shed 3 bases and J 5 bases; nucleotides not matched to a gene: 2. Full variable domain (rest looked up from reference TRBV7-8 and TRBJ2-7): GAGVSQSPRYKVAKRGQDVALRCDPISGHVSLFWYQQALGQGPEFLTYFQNEAQLDKSGLPSDRFFAERPEGSVSTLKIQRTQQEDSAVYLCASSFDRGNEQYFGPGTRLTVT.

Many counts were recorded for this clonotype. The chain employs TRBV10-3 and TRBJ2-2; 15 nucleotides line up with TRBD2. The J segment lost 0 bases and the V segment lost 2 bases, leaving 7 bases of the junction unmatched. Germline CDR1 is ENHRY and CDR2 is SYGVKD. The CDR3 contains 20 residues. CDR3 protein: CAISEDPGTSGGTNTGELFF. Here the CDR3 DNA reads TGTGCCATCAGTGAGGACCCGGGGACTAGCGGGGGGACGAACACCGGGGAGCTGTTTTTT.

This clonotype was seen many times. V and J are TRBV10-2 and TRBJ2-7, with D tentatively TRBD2 (5 bases). This CDR3 spans 12 amino acids. Deletions cut 8 bases from V and 3 bases from J, with 11 bases between. Germline CDR1 is WSHSY and CDR2 is SAAADI. Here the CDR3 DNA reads TGCGCCAGCGGTTCGGGGAGCTACGAGCAGTACTTC. Translated, it gives CASGSGSYEQYF.

In this sample, this clonotype turned up many times. The chain links TRBV12-3 or TRBV12-4 to TRBJ1-1, with 7 bases fitting TRBD1. The V gene end was trimmed by 8 bases and the J gene end by 7 bases; junction bases not matched to a gene: 10. This CDR3 comprises 13 residues. The CDR3 DNA is TGTGCCAGCCACTCTCAGGGGGTCAGTGAAGCTTTCTTT. Amino acid sequence: CASHSQGVSEAFF.

This clonotype was seen repeatedly, ten times or more. This sequence joins TRBV15 and TRBJ1-5; unclear D gene. CDR1 and CDR2 (germline): LNHNV, YYDKDF (reference sequence). V shed 3 bases and J shed 0 bases, with 12 bases lying between them. The CDR3 runs to 16 residues. The CDR3, as DNA: TGTGCCACCAGCAGGGGTGGAGAGGATAGCAATCAGCCCCAGCATTTT. Protein sequence: CATSRGGEDSNQPQHF.

Only a few counts were recorded for this clonotype. The gene calls are TRBV19 and TRBJ2-2; D is possibly TRBD2 (6 bases). Germline-derived CDR1 and CDR2 are LNHDA and SQIVND (reference sequence). This CDR3 has 15 amino acids. Between the trimmed V and J ends, which lost 5 bases and 4 bases, there was a span of 14 bases. The CDR3 loop is CASSVSGLTTGELFF. The CDR3 nucleotides are TGTGCCAGTAGTGTTAGCGGACTAACCACCGGGGAGCTGTTTTTT.

On this clonotype itself: Being one base from a much bigger clone, this may be a read error. J is TRBJ1-1 and V is TRBV4-1; maybe TRBD1 (5 bases). The CDR3 has 15 amino acids. The germline gives CDR1 MGHRA, CDR2 YSYEKL. CDR3 sequence (DNA): TGCGCCAGCAGCCCTCGGCAAGGGGCGGTCACTGAAGCTTCCTTT. Its translation is CASSPRQGAVTEASF.

The CDR3: CASSYSGGQGETQYF. The DNA of the CDR3 is TGTGCCAGCAGTTACTCGGGTGGGCAGGGGGAGACCCAGTACTTC. V and J are TRBV6-6 and TRBJ2-5; weak D call: TRBD1 (6 bases). Germline CDR1 MNHNY, CDR2 SVGAGI (reference sequence). Between the trimmed V and J ends, which lost 0 bases and 5 bases, there was a span of 13 bases. The CDR3 consists of 15 residues.